Listed below are T cell receptor beta chains from one sample, sequenced in a study of blood T cells in healthy people across ages. One entry per CDR3 protein results from TCRdb running MiXCR on the 5' RACE reads. The sample includes some 760,000 distinct CDR3 sequences, around 25% seen only once; the top ten take roughly a tenth. The same sample was also used in a study of T cells of mothers and their children.

Sequenced material: blood. These receptors were obtained from a boy younger than 18 in good health. Both conserved end residues are part of each CDR3. The D gene is left open where the match is weak. Clone sizes are given selectively: once, few, many, or a class where the clone is expanded.

J	D	V	size	CDR3	DNA
TRBJ2-5	NA	TRBV21-1	few	CASRTSGAQYF	TGTGCCAGCCGGACTAGCGGGGCCCAGTACTTC
TRBJ2-1	TRBD2	TRBV7-2	NA	CASSPQGLAASYNEQFF	TGTGCCAGCAGCCCCCAGGGACTAGCGGCCTCCTACAATGAGCAGTTCTTC
TRBJ2-1	NA	TRBV3-1	NA	CASSPQRVHEQFF	TGTGCCAGCAGCCCCCAGAGGGTCCATGAGCAGTTCTTC
TRBJ2-2	NA	TRBV7-9	NA	CASSYPAPVNTGELFF	TGTGCCAGCAGCTACCCGGCCCCAGTGAACACCGGGGAGCTGTTTTTT
TRBJ2-7	NA	TRBV28	NA	CASRFNYEQYF	TGTGCCAGCAGATTCAACTACGAGCAGTACTTC
TRBJ1-6	NA	TRBV9	NA	CASSVDSSSYNSPLHF	TGTGCCAGCAGCGTAGACAGCAGCTCCTATAATTCACCCCTCCACTTT
TRBJ2-3	NA	TRBV12-3/TRBV12-4	NA	CASSFRDTQYF	TGTGCCAGCAGTTTCCGAGATACGCAGTATTTT
TRBJ2-5	TRBD2	TRBV18	NA	CASSPPSSGETQYF	TGTGCCAGCTCACCACCGTCTAGCGGCGAGACCCAGTACTTC
TRBJ2-6	NA	TRBV9	NA	CASSVRNSGANVLTF	TGTGCCAGCAGCGTCAGGAACTCTGGGGCCAACGTCCTGACTTTC
TRBJ2-7	NA	TRBV5-6	few	CASSQNPVEDSREQYF	TGTGCCAGCAGCCAAAACCCCGTCGAGGACAGTCGGGAGCAGTACTTC
TRBJ2-2	TRBD2	TRBV13	few	CASSLGLLAGDPGELFF	TGTGCCAGCAGCTTAGGCCTCCTAGCGGGAGACCCCGGGGAGCTGTTTTTT
TRBJ1-2	TRBD1	TRBV13	NA	CASSTTGTGGGLNYGYTF	TGTGCCAGCAGCACTACCGGGACAGGGGGAGGTTTAAACTATGGCTACACCTTC
TRBJ2-1	TRBD1	TRBV7-3	NA	CASSLTGTATYNEQFF	TGTGCCAGCAGCTTAACGGGGACAGCCACCTACAATGAGCAGTTCTTC
TRBJ2-7	NA	TRBV25-1	NA	CASRGLREQYF	TGTGCCAGCAGGGGCCTCCGCGAGCAGTACTTC
TRBJ2-5	TRBD2	TRBV4-1	NA	CASSQDSGLAGEGETQYF	TGCGCCAGCAGCCAAGATTCCGGACTAGCGGGAGAGGGTGAGACCCAGTACTTC
TRBJ2-3	NA	TRBV5-5	NA	CASSLARGYTDTQYF	TGTGCCAGCAGCTTGGCCAGGGGATACACAGATACGCAGTATTTT
TRBJ2-5	NA	TRBV11-2	NA	CASSLDGRLQETQYF	TGTGCCAGCAGCTTAGATGGACGGCTCCAAGAGACCCAGTACTTC
TRBJ1-4	NA	TRBV7-2	NA	CASSLEGYGRPEKLFF	TGTGCCAGCAGCTTAGAAGGCTACGGTCGCCCTGAAAAACTGTTTTTT
TRBJ2-3	TRBD2	TRBV20-1	once	CSASSGFGAGNTDTQYF	TGCAGTGCTAGCTCGGGATTTGGAGCGGGGAACACAGATACGCAGTATTTT
TRBJ1-2	NA	TRBV9	few	CASSPRRRFYGYTF	TGTGCCAGCAGCCCTAGGAGACGCTTCTATGGCTACACCTTC
TRBJ2-3	TRBD2	TRBV3-1	NA	CASSQVALAGRGPDTQYF	TGTGCCAGCAGCCAAGTCGCTCTAGCGGGACGGGGGCCGGATACGCAGTATTTT
TRBJ2-5	NA	TRBV24-1	few	CATALRDGETQYF	TGTGCCACCGCCCTTCGCGACGGAGAGACCCAGTACTTC